This TCR beta chain was captured by sequencing in a study of blood T cell repertoires in COVID-19. Recruited during active infection, patients (from Seattle) were subsequently followed longitudinally. Only in-frame clones appear in the TCRdb table, and some are missing; sequencing was by immunoSEQ multiplex PCR. The table records about 160,000 clones, roughly 84% of them present only once. This sequence was found in a woman in her sixties with COVID-19, enrolled during active disease. Specimen: peripheral blood.

The DNA of the CDR3 is TGTGCCAGCTACAGGGACGGGGATAATTCACCCCTCCACTTT. Translation gives CASYRDGDNSPLHF. The chain employs TRBV2 and TRBJ1-6; perhaps TRBD1 as D (6 bases). CDR1 is SNHLY, CDR2 FYNNEI, per germline. This CDR3 has 14 amino acids. V gave up 8 bases and J gave up 5 bases, with 13 bases separating them.